Only one count was recorded for the clone carrying this T cell receptor beta chain. Its antigen is undetermined. This may be a read error, as it is one base from a much larger clone. This sample's RNA came from whole unsorted tissue. This record comes from a study of tumor and adjacent non-tumor tissue in lung cancer. On the study more broadly: There were roughly 11 adenocarcinoma, a couple of squamous cell carcinoma and 1 small cell lung cancer cases.

CDR1 DFQATT and CDR2 SNEGSKA come from the germline V gene (reference sequence). This CDR3 spans 15 amino acids. A modified ARM-PCR protocol with three rounds of nested PCR amplified TCRbeta. TCRdb processed the multiplex PCR reads anew with MiXCR; each CDR3 protein has one entry. The sample has under 100,000 distinct CDR3 sequences, around two thirds seen once. Overall study findings and caveats: In normal lung, the top 100 clones were significantly more dominant than in tumor.

The specimen sequenced was lung tumor tissue. V is TRBV20-1 and J is TRBJ1-1; TRBD1 is a possible D gene (5 bases). This clonotype originated in a man between 65 and 79 years old with non-small cell lung cancer. The chain's CDR3 is CGAQTLPGPLTEAFF. The CDR3 coding sequence is TGCGGTGCGCAGACCCTCCCGGGGCCCCTCACTGAAGCTTTCTTT.